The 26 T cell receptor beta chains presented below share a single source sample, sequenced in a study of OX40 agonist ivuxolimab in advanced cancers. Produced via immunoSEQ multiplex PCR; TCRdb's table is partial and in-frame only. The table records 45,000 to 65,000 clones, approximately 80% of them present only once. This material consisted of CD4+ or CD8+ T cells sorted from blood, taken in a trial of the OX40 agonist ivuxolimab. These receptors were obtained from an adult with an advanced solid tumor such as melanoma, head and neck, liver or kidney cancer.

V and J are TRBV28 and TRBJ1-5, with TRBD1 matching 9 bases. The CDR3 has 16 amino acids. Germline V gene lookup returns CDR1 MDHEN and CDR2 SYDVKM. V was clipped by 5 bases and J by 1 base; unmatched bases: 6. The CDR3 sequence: CASSTSGTGSNQPQHF. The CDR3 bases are TGTGCCAGCAGTACTTCCGGGACAGGGAGCAATCAGCCCCAGCATTTT.

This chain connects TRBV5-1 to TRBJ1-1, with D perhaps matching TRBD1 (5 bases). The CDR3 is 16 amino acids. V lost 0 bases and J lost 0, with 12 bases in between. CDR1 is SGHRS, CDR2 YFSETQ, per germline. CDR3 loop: CASSLAGGVVNTEAFF. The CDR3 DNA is TGCGCCAGCAGCTTGGCCGGGGGTGTCGTGAACACTGAAGCTTTCTTT. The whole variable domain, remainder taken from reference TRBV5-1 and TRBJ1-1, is KAGVTQTPRYLIKTRGQQVTLSCSPISGHRSVSWYQQTPGQGLQFLFEYFSETQRNKGNFPGRFSGRQFSNSRSEMNVSTLELGDSALYLCASSLAGGVVNTEAFFGQGTRLTVV.

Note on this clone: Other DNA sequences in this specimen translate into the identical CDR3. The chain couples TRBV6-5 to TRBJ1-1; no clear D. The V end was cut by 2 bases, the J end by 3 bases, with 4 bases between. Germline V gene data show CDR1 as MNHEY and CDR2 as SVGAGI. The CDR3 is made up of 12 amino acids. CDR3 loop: CASSYGDTEAFF. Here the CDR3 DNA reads TGTGCCAGCAGTTACGGCGACACTGAAGCTTTCTTT.

CDR3 nucleotides: TGTGCCAGCAGCGCCGGGACGGCGGGGTTCTACACCTTC. This translates into CASSAGTAGFYTF. The rearrangement joins TRBV9 to TRBJ1-2, with D maybe TRBD1 (5 bases). Trimming stripped 3 bases from V and 10 bases from J, with 16 bases between. The CDR3 runs 13 residues. From germline, CDR1 is SGDLS and CDR2 YYNGEE.

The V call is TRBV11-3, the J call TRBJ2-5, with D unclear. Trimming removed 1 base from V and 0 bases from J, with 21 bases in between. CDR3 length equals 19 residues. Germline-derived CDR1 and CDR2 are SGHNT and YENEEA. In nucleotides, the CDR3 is TGTGCCAGCAGCTTAGGTGGGGTTGGGGTAAAACTTAACCAAGAGACCCAGTACTTC. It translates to CASSLGGVGVKLNQETQYF.

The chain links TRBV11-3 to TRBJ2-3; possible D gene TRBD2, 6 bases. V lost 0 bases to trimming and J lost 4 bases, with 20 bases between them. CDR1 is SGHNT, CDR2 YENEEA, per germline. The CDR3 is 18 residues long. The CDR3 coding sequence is TGTGCCAGCAGCTTAGACGGCTGGGCAGGGAGGAACCCAGATACGCAGTATTTT. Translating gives CASSLDGWAGRNPDTQYF.

CDR3 in amino acids: CASSSRQKKPQETQYF. CDR3 in DNA: TGTGCCAGCTCATCACGACAGAAAAAACCTCAAGAGACCCAGTACTTC. The chain employs TRBV18 and TRBJ2-5, with D tentatively TRBD1 (5 bases). V dropped 5 bases and J dropped 2 bases, with 18 bases sitting between them. The CDR3 has 16 residues. Per germline, CDR1 KGHSH and CDR2 LQKENI. The variable domain in full, with the rest retrieved from reference TRBV18 and TRBJ2-5, is NAGVMQNPRHLVRRRGQEARLRCSPMKGHSHVYWYRQLPEEGLKFMVYLQKENIIDESGMPKERFSAEFPKEGPSILRIQQVVRGDSAAYFCASSSRQKKPQETQYFGPGTRLLVL.

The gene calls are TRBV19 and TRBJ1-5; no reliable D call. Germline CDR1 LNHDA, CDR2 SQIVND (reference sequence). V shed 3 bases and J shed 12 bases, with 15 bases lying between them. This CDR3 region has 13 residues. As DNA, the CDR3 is TGTGCCAGTAGTATTACAAGTTTGACATTCCAGCATTTT. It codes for CASSITSLTFQHF.

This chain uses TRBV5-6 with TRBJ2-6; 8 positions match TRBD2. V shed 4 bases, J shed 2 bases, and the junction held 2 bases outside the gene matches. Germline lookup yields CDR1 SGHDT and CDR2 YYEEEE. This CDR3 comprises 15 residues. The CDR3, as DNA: TGTGCCAGCAGCACGGGGGGGCCTGGGGCCAACGTCCTGACTTTC. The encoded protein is CASSTGGPGANVLTF.

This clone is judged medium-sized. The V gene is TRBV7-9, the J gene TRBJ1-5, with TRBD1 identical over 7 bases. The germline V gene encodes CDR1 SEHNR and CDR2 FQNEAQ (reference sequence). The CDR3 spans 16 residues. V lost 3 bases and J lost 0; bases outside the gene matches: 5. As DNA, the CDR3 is TGTGCCAGCAGCTTCGGACAGGCAGCTAGCAATCAGCCCCAGCATTTT. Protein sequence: CASSFGQAASNQPQHF.

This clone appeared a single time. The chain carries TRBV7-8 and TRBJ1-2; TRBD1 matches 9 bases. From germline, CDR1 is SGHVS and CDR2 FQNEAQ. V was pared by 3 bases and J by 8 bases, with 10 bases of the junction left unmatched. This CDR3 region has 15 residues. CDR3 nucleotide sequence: TGTGCCAGCAGCTTGACGGACAGGGGTAAGGAAGGCTACACCTTC. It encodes CASSLTDRGKEGYTF.

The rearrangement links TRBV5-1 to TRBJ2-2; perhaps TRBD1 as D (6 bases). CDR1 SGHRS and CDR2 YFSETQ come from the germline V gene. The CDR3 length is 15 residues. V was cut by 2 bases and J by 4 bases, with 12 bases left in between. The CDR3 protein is CASSLLGASTGELFF. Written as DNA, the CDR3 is TGCGCCAGCAGCTTATTGGGGGCAAGCACCGGGGAGCTGTTTTTT.

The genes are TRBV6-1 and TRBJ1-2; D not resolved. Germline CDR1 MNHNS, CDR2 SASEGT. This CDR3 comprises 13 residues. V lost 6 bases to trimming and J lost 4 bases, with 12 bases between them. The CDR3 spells CASSSPGGYGYTF. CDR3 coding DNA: TGTGCCAGCAGCTCCCCAGGCGGCTATGGCTACACCTTC.

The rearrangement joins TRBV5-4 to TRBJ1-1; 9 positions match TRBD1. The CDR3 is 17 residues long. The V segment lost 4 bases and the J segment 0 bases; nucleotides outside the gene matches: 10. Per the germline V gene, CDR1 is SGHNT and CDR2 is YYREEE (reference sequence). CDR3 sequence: CASSPPGQGFMNTEAFF. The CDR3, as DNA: TGTGCCAGCAGCCCGCCGGGACAGGGATTCATGAACACTGAAGCTTTCTTT.

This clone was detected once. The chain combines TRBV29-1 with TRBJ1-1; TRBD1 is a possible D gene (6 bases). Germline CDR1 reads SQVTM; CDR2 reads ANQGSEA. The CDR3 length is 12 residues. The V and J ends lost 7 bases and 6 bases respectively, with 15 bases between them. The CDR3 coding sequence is TGCAGCGGAGGCGAGGGGGGAGCTGAAGCTTTCTTT. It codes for CSGGEGGAEAFF.

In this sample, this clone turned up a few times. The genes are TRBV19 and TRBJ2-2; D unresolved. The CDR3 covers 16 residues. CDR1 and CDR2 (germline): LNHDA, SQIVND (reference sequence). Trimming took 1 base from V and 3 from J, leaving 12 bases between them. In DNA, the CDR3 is TGTGCCAGTAGTATAGTTAAGGTCCTCTACACCGGGGAGCTGTTTTTT. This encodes CASSIVKVLYTGELFF.

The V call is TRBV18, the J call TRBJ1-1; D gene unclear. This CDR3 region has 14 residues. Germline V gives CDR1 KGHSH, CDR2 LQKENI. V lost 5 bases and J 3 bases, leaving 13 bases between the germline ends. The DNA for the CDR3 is TGTGCCAGCTCATACCTGGGTACGGACACTGAAGCTTTCTTT. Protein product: CASSYLGTDTEAFF.

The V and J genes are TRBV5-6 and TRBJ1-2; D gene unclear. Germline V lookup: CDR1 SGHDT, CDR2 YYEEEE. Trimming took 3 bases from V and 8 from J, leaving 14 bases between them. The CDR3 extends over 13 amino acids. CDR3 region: CASSSPSGDGYTF. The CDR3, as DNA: TGTGCCAGCAGCTCCCCTTCAGGAGACGGCTACACCTTC.

DNA of the CDR3: TGCGCCAGCAGCTTGGCCCAGGCAACTAATGAAAAACTGTTTTTT. Translating it yields CASSLAQATNEKLFF. The V call is TRBV5-1, the J call TRBJ1-4; D is ambiguous. V was clipped by 0 bases and J by 0 bases, with 6 bases between them. CDR3 length equals 15 residues. The germline V gene encodes CDR1 SGHRS and CDR2 YFSETQ.

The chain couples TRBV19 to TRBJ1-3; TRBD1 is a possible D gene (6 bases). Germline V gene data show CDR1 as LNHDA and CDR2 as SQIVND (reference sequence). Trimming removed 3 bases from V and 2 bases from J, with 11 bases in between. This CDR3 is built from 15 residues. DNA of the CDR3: TGTGCCAGTAGTATCTCTTACAGGGCTGGAAACACCATATATTTT. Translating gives CASSISYRAGNTIYF.

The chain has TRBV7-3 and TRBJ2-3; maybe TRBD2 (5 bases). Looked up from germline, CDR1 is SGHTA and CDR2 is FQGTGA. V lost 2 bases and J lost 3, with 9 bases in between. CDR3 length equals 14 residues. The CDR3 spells CASSLDPGTDTQYF. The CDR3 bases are TGTGCCAGCAGCTTAGATCCGGGGACAGATACGCAGTATTTT.

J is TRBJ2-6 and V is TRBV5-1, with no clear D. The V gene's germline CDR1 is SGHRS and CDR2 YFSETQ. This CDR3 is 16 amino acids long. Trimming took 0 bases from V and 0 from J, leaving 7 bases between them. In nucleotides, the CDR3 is TGCGCCAGCAGCTTGGTTCCAGTCTCTGGGGCCAACGTCCTGACTTTC. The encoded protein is CASSLVPVSGANVLTF.

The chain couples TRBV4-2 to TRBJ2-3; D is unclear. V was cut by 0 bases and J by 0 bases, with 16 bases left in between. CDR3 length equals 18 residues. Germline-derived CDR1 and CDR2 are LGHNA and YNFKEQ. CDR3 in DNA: TGTGCCAGCAGCCAAGATACGGGCGGCGGAACTAGCACAGATACGCAGTATTTT. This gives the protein CASSQDTGGGTSTDTQYF.

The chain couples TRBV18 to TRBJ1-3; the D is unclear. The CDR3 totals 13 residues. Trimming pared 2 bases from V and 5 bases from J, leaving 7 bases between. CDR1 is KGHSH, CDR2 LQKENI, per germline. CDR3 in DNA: TGTGCCAGCTCACCAGGTACGAGAAACACCATATATTTT. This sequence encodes CASSPGTRNTIYF.

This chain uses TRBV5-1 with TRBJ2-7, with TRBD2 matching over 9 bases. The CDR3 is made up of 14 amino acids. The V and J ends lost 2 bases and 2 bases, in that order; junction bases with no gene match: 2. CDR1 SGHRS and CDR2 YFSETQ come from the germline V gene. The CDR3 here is CASSLAGGPYEQYF. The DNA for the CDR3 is TGCGCCAGCAGCTTAGCGGGGGGCCCCTACGAGCAGTACTTC. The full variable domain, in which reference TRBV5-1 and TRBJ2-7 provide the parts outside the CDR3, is KAGVTQTPRYLIKTRGQQVTLSCSPISGHRSVSWYQQTPGQGLQFLFEYFSETQRNKGNFPGRFSGRQFSNSRSEMNVSTLELGDSALYLCASSLAGGPYEQYFGPGTRLTVT.

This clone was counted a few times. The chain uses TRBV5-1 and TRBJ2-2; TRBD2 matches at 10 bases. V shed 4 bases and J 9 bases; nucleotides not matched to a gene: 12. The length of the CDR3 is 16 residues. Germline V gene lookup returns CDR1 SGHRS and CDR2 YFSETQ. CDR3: CASSPTGSGGVRELFF. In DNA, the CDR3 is TGCGCCAGCAGCCCAACGGGAAGCGGGGGGGTTCGGGAGCTGTTTTTT. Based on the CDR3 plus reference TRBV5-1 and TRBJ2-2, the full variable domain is KAGVTQTPRYLIKTRGQQVTLSCSPISGHRSVSWYQQTPGQGLQFLFEYFSETQRNKGNFPGRFSGRQFSNSRSEMNVSTLELGDSALYLCASSPTGSGGVRELFFGEGSRLTVL.